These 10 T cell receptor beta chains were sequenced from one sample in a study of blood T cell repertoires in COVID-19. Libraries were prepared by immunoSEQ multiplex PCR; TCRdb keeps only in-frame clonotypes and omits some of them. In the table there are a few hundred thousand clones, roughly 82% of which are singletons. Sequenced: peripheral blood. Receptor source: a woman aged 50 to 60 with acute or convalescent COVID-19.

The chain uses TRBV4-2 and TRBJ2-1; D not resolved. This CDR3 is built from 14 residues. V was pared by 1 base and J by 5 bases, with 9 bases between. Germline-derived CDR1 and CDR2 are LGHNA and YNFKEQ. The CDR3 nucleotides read TGTGCCAGCAGCCAAGGGTTCCGCGACAATGAGCAGTTCTTC. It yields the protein CASSQGFRDNEQFF.

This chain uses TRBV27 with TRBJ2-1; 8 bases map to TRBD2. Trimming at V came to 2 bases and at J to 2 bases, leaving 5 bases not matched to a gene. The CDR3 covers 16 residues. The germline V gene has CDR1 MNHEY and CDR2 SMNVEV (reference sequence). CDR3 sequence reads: CASSLNGGRTYNEQFF. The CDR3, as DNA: TGTGCCAGCAGTTTAAATGGCGGGAGGACCTACAATGAGCAGTTCTTC.

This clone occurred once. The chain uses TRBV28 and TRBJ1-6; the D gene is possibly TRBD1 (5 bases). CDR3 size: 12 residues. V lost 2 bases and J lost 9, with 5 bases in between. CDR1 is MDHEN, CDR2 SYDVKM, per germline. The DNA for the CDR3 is TGTGCCAGCAGTTTACAGGGTTCACCCCTCCACTTT. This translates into CASSLQGSPLHF.

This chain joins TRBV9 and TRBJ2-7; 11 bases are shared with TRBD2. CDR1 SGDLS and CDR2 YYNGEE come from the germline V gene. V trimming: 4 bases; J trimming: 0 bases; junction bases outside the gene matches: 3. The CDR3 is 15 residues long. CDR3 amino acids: CASSRGTSGSYEQYF. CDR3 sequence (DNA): TGTGCCAGCAGCCGTGGGACTAGCGGCTCCTACGAGCAGTACTTC. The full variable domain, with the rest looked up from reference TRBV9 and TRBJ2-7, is DSGVTQTPKHLITATGQRVTLRCSPRSGDLSVYWYQQSLDQGLQFLIQYYNGEERAKGNILERFSAQQFPDLHSELNLSSLELGDSALYFCASSRGTSGSYEQYFGPGTRLTVT.

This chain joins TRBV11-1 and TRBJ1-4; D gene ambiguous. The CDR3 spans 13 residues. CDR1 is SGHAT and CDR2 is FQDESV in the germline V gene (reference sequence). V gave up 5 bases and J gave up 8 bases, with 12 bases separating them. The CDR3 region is CASSPGLTEKLFF. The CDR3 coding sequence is TGTGCCAGCAGCCCGGGGTTGACAGAAAAACTGTTTTTT. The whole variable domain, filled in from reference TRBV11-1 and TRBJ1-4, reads EAEVAQSPRYKITEKSQAVAFWCDPISGHATLYWYRQILGQGPELLVQFQDESVVDDSQLPKDRFSAERLKGVDSTLKIQPAELGDSAMYLCASSPGLTEKLFFGSGTQLSVL.

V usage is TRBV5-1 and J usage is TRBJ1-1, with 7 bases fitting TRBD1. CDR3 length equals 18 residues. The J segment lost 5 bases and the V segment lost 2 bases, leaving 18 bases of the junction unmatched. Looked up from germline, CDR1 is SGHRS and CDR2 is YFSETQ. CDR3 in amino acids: CASSFGGAGEAQGTEAFF. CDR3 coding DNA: TGCGCCAGCAGCTTCGGCGGGGCAGGGGAGGCACAGGGGACTGAAGCTTTCTTT.

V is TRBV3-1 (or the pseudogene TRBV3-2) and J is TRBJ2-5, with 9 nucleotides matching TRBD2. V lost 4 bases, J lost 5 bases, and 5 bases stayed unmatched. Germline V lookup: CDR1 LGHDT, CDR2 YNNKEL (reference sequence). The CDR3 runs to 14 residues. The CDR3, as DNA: TGTGCCAGCAGCCTAATTAGCGGGAGTGAGACCCAGTACTTC. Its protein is CASSLISGSETQYF.

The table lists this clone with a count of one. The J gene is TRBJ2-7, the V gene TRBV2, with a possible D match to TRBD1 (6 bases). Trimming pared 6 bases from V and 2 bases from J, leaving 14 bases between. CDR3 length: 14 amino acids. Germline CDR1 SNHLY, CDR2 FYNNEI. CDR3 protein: CASSQTGQTYEQYF. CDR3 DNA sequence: TGTGCCAGCAGCCAAACCGGACAGACCTACGAGCAGTACTTC.

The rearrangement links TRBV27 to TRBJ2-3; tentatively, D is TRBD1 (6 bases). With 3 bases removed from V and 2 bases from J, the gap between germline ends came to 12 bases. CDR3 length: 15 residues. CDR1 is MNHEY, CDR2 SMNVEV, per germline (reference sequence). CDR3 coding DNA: TGTGCCAGCAGTTTCCCCGGACAGATCACAGATACGCAGTATTTT. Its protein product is CASSFPGQITDTQYF.

The CDR3 loop reads CASSPPSGQGYGYTF. The CDR3 DNA reads TGTGCCAGCTCACCACCCTCCGGACAGGGTTATGGCTACACCTTC. The chain uses TRBV18 and TRBJ1-2, with TRBD1 matching over 8 bases. Germline V gene lookup returns CDR1 KGHSH and CDR2 LQKENI. This CDR3 comprises 15 residues. The ends lost 0 bases at V and 5 bases at J; junction bases unmatched: 5. Complete variable domain (other parts from reference TRBV18 and TRBJ1-2): NAGVMQNPRHLVRRRGQEARLRCSPMKGHSHVYWYRQLPEEGLKFMVYLQKENIIDESGMPKERFSAEFPKEGPSILRIQQVVRGDSAAYFCASSPPSGQGYGYTFGSGTRLTVV.